This T cell receptor (beta chain) was identified in a study of PD-L1 blockade in urothelial cancer. In the study overall: Analysis of blood occurred 3 weeks (second dose) and 6 weeks after treatment start. General study points: Those with durable benefit had larger increases in tumor-associated blood clones at 3 weeks.

Time point meaning: pretreatment peripheral blood. Per patient, between 1 and 8 samples were collected at pretreatment and on-treatment time points. This CDR3 spans 19 amino acids. Trimming removed 1 base from V and 4 bases from J; junction bases left unmatched: 18. Germline V gives CDR1 GTSNPN, CDR2 SVGIG (reference sequence). Templates that were synthetic TCR analogs were spiked into each PCR. Data came from immunoSEQ multiplex PCR; TCRdb stores just in-frame clones and leaves some out. Altogether around 100,000 clones are present, about nine tenths being singletons, with the ten largest covering more than 1.5%. A word on this clone: Its antigen remains unknown.

The sequences come from PBMCs, collected around atezolizumab (anti-PD-L1) treatment. This TCR came from a man aged 55-75 years with urothelial cancer. The rearrangement links TRBV30 to TRBJ2-3; 9 nucleotides align to TRBD2. The chain's CDR3 is CAWSAPSGSSGIPADTQYF. The CDR3 DNA sequence: TGTGCCTGGAGTGCCCCCTCGGGTTCTAGCGGGATTCCGGCAGATACGCAGTATTTT.